This T cell receptor beta chain came from a study of blood T cell repertoires in COVID-19. Overall study context: PBMCs, B-cell-depleted T cells, or T cells provided the cDNA or gDNA that made up the material.

Using immunoSEQ multiplex PCR, the repertoire was profiled, and TCRdb retains in-frame clones only, with some absent. The repertoire holds about 95,000 clones, approximately 91% seen once, with about 5% in the top ten. J was trimmed by 6 bases and V by 0 bases; bases with no gene match: 8. This CDR3 has 16 amino acids. The germline gives CDR1 LGHNA, CDR2 YSLEER. Input material: peripheral blood. The sequence was collected from a man aged 55 to 70 with COVID-19, enrolled during active disease. This chain connects TRBV4-3 to TRBJ2-3; TRBD2 matches at 8 bases. The CDR3 DNA follows: TGCGCCAGCAGCCAAGATCCAGCGGGAGCGGTCGATACGCAGTATTTT. Encoded protein: CASSQDPAGAVDTQYF.